This T cell receptor (beta chain) was sequenced in a study of monozygotic twins with inflammatory bowel disease. The CDR3 sequence is 13 residues long. Germline-derived CDR1 and CDR2 are GTSNPN and SVGIG (reference sequence). The cDNA of both the TCRalpha and TCRbeta chains was subjected to two nested PCRs of about 16 and 10 cycles. TCRdb re-analyzed the 5' RACE reads; it lists each CDR3 protein once, without DNA. The sample totals 160,000 or so distinct CDR3 sequences; its top ten clones hold 2.4%. This clonotype was obtained from a human donor with ulcerative colitis or Crohn's disease, or a healthy co-twin of an affected twin (not recorded which). Material for sequencing was blood. The genes are TRBV30 and TRBJ1-2; TCRdb returns TRBD1, unconfirmable since there is no DNA. The CDR3 here is CAWNPDRAYGYTF.